One sample yielded the 3 T cell receptor beta chains listed below, sequenced in a study of a mutant IDH1 vaccine in newly diagnosed glioma (dated by TCRdb to the early 2020s). Read against the paper, the sample's time point label means: baseline, week 1 (first vaccination visit). Taken with the paper, the label for treatment or condition translates to: pre-vaccination baseline after standard-of-care therapy. The library was prepared using the immunoSEQ multiplex PCR assay. TCRdb's version of the immuneACCESS table is confined to in-frame rearrangements and falls short of the full clone set. An unresolved V gene accounts for under half of the shortfall where checked; the remainder is of unknown origin. This sample lists some 15,000 clones; approximately 92% were detected once. The ten largest clones take up about 10% of the sample. This material consisted of PBMCs, taken from a glioma patient treated with radiotherapy, temozolomide or both. Every receptor here comes from a woman aged 40 to 55 with glioma. Some clones in this sample may be carry-over from other donors' samples.

CDR3 sequence: CASSLARDPFYEQYF. CDR3 coding DNA: TGTGCCAGCAGCTTAGCTCGAGACCCATTTTACGAGCAGTACTTC. The J gene is TRBJ2-7, the V gene TRBV7-8; D uncertain. The CDR3 sequence is 15 residues long. The V gene lost 0 bases and the J gene lost 4 bases, with 13 bases spanning the gap. Germline CDR1 SGHVS, CDR2 FQNEAQ. The variable domain in full, completed from reference TRBV7-8 and TRBJ2-7, reads GAGVSQSPRYKVAKRGQDVALRCDPISGHVSLFWYQQALGQGPEFLTYFQNEAQLDKSGLPSDRFFAERPEGSVSTLKIQRTQQEDSAVYLCASSLARDPFYEQYFGPGTRLTVT.

The chain combines TRBV4-2 with TRBJ2-5, with D tentatively TRBD1 (6 bases). Trimming stripped 5 bases from V and 5 bases from J, with 21 bases between. The CDR3 contains 16 residues. From germline, CDR1 is LGHNA and CDR2 YNFKEQ. CDR3 protein: CASSSGTIVVGETQYF. Written as DNA, the CDR3 is TGTGCCAGCAGCTCGGGGACAATAGTGGTAGGCGAGACCCAGTACTTC.

In its sample, this clone was seen once. The chain employs TRBV9 and TRBJ2-3; no firm D call. Between the trimmed V and J ends, which lost 0 bases and 3 bases, there was a span of 8 bases. The CDR3 extends over 14 amino acids. Germline V CDR1 and CDR2: SGDLS, YYNGEE. The CDR3 is CASSVGGTTDTQYF. Here the CDR3 DNA reads TGTGCCAGCAGCGTAGGGGGTACTACAGATACGCAGTATTTT.